This T cell receptor (beta chain) was sequenced in a study of shared clonotypes between healthy human individuals. At the level of the study: CD4 naive and CD4 memory each took three plates per donor, while CD8 naive took two and CD8 memory one.

Concerning this clone itself: Antigen unknown. The same CDR3 also results from other DNA sequences found in this sample.

Profiling relied on immunoSEQ multiplex PCR, and the TCRdb table lists in-frame clones only, not all of them. This sample has about 1,900,000 clones, with about 95% found just once. Positively selected for CCR7, the CD45RO-negative cells used as naive CD8 cells excluded terminally differentiated effector memory CD45RA+ cells. Study donors comprised healthy, HIV-negative adults devoid of recent acute infection or vaccination. General observations from the study: It was anticipated that sequencing depth would influence how many clonotypes donors shared. Incomplete sequencing of sorted subsets was indicated by rarefaction despite large depth.

This clonotype was sampled from a man younger than 35 in good health. What was sequenced was naive CD8+ T cells sorted from blood.

The CDR3 DNA reads as TGTGCCAGCAGCTTAGGGCAGAACTACGAGCAGTACTTC. Its translation is CASSLGQNYEQYF. This chain connects TRBV11-2 to TRBJ2-7; no definite D call. V gave up 1 base and J gave up 3 bases, with 7 bases separating them. The CDR3 is 13 residues long. CDR1 SGHAT and CDR2 FQNNGV come from the germline V gene.